The 9 T cell receptor beta chains below all came from one sample that was sequenced in a study of control samples from healthy donors and cancer patients (dated by TCRdb to between 2020 and 2021). Library preparation used the immunoSEQ multiplex PCR assay. Held by TCRdb, this immuneACCESS table contains in-frame sequences only and omits some clones. Under half of the omission traces to an unresolved V gene where checked; the cause of the rest is unknown. This sample holds some 100,000 clones; about 90% were observed only once. The top ten clonotypes cover 15% to 20% of the sample. Source material: blood. The receptors were sampled from a woman in her 50s in good health.

The genes are TRBV27 and TRBJ2-6; D is uncertain. Trimming removed 3 bases from V and 6 bases from J, with 9 bases in between. From germline, CDR1 is MNHEY and CDR2 SMNVEV (reference sequence). The CDR3 runs to 14 residues. This CDR3 is CASSFLQSANVLTF. Here the CDR3 DNA reads TGTGCCAGCAGTTTTTTGCAGTCGGCCAACGTCCTGACTTTC. Full variable domain (outside the CDR3, taken from reference TRBV27 and TRBJ2-6): EAQVTQNPRYLITVTGKKLTVTCSQNMNHEYMSWYRQDPGLGLRQIYYSMNVEVTDKGDVPEGYKVSRKEKRNFPLILESPSPNQTSLYFCASSFLQSANVLTFGAGSRLTVL.

The rearrangement uses TRBV24-1 and TRBJ2-1; the match to TRBD2 covers 14 bases. The ends lost 2 bases at V and 8 bases at J; junction bases unmatched: 7. The CDR3 length is 17 residues. In germline, CDR1 is KGHDR, CDR2 SFDVKD. The CDR3 nucleotides read TGTGCCACCAGTGATTGGGGGACTAGCGGGAGAGGGGATGAGCAGTTCTTC. Its translation is CATSDWGTSGRGDEQFF.

The chain carries TRBV24-1 and TRBJ2-2, with D possibly TRBD2 on 6 matching bases. The germline gives CDR1 KGHDR, CDR2 SFDVKD. The CDR3 has 13 residues. With 11 bases removed from V and 7 bases from J, the gap between germline ends came to 16 bases. DNA for the CDR3: TGTGCCAGTACAGCCGGGGGAGTCGGGGAGCTGTTTTTT. It codes for CASTAGGVGELFF.

This clone was observed a single time. The chain has TRBV18 and TRBJ2-7, with D perhaps matching TRBD2 (5 bases). Germline CDR1 is KGHSH and CDR2 is LQKENI. V gave up 0 bases and J gave up 7 bases, with 10 bases separating them. The CDR3 runs to 13 residues. Here the CDR3 reads CASSPPDGGEQYF. The CDR3 DNA is TGTGCCAGCTCACCACCGGACGGAGGAGAGCAGTACTTC.

This chain links TRBV6-5 with TRBJ2-5, with D possibly matching TRBD2 (6 bases). This CDR3 is built from 16 residues. The germline CDR1 and CDR2 sequences are MNHEY and SVGAGI. V was shortened by 0 bases and J by 4 bases, with 15 bases between the two germline ends. The CDR3, as DNA: TGTGCCAGCAGTTACTCGACCCGGGTCGGGGGAGAGACCCAGTACTTC. It encodes CASSYSTRVGGETQYF.

V is TRBV4-3 and J is TRBJ1-1; D uncertain. The V end lost 0 bases, the J end lost 7 bases, and 15 bases lay between the germline ends. In germline, CDR1 is LGHNA, CDR2 YSLEER. The CDR3 loop spans 15 amino acids. The CDR3 coding sequence is TGCGCCAGCAGCCAAGAAGCACGGTTGAAGGGTGAAGCTTTCTTT. Translated, it gives CASSQEARLKGEAFF.

With respect to this clone: One junction end disagrees with the germline gene, perhaps due to a read error. The CDR3 nucleotides read TGTGCCCGCAGCTTGGCGACAGGAGGGCGCGGGGGGCACAATGAGCAGTTCTTC. It specifies CARSLATGGRGGHNEQFF. This sequence joins TRBV5-6 and TRBJ2-1; TRBD2 agrees at 8 bases. There are 18 residues in the CDR3. The germline gives CDR1 SGHDT, CDR2 YYEEEE.

The gene calls are TRBV7-9 and TRBJ1-2; D unclear. The CDR3 loop spans 14 amino acids. V gave up 4 bases and J gave up 4 bases, with 13 bases separating them. CDR1 and CDR2 (germline): SEHNR, FQNEAQ (reference sequence). The CDR3 spells CASSSADRIYGYTF. The CDR3 DNA reads TGTGCCAGCAGCTCCGCCGATCGAATCTATGGCTACACCTTC.

The chain uses TRBV5-1 and TRBJ2-1; 11 positions match TRBD2. The V segment lost 4 bases and the J segment 9 bases; nucleotides outside the gene matches: 9. The CDR3 spans 15 residues. CDR1 and CDR2 from the germline V gene are SGHRS and YFSETQ. The CDR3 loop is CASSQLAGVVGEQFF. The CDR3 nucleotides are TGCGCCAGCAGCCAACTAGCGGGAGTGGTCGGTGAGCAGTTCTTC.